Reported below is one TCR beta chain. This CDR3 region has 19 residues. Trimming took 5 bases from V and 0 from J; bases not matched to a gene: 8. Germline CDR1 SGHAT, CDR2 FQNNGV. Before thyroid surgery, none of the patients had received any treatment. The sample originates from a study of metastatic and nonmetastatic thyroid tumors. Original processing notes: Construction of a distant-metastasis classifier for papillary thyroid cancer relied on CDR3 differences across clinicopathological groups. TCRdb re-analyzed the PCR reads through MiXCR. The V and J calls follow TCRdb's processing rather than the paper's. The data contain 90,000 or so clones, about 9.1% of them singletons.

The genes are TRBV11-2 and TRBJ2-2; TRBD2 matches 14 bases. The source material was blood. This TCR came from a female donor with papillary thyroid cancer or a benign thyroid nodule (not recorded which). Some clones in this sample may be carry-over from other donors' samples. CDR3 protein: CASSPVTSGRAANTGELFF. CDR3 in DNA: TGTGCCAGCAGCCCAGTGACTAGCGGGAGGGCCGCGAACACCGGGGAGCTGTTTTTT.